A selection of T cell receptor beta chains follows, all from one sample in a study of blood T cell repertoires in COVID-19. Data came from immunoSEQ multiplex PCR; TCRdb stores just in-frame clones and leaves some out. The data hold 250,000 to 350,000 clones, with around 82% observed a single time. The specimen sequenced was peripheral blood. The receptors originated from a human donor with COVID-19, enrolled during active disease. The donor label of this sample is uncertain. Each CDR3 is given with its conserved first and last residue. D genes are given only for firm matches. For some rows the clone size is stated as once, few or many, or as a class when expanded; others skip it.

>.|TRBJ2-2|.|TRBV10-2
CASSESWGSNTGELFF
TGCGCCAGCAGTGAGTCCTGGGGCTCGAACACCGGGGAGCTGTTTTTT
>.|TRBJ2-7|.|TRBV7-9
CASTRDTSYEQYF
TGTGCCAGCACGCGGGACACCTCCTACGAGCAGTACTTC
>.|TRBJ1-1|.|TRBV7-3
CASSLNPEGYTEAFF
TGTGCCAGCAGCTTAAATCCGGAGGGGTACACTGAAGCTTTCTTT
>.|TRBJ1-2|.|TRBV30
CAWSTPMAGGYTF
TGTGCCTGGAGTACCCCCATGGCGGGTGGCTACACCTTC
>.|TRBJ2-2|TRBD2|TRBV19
CATSTSGRVGELFF
TGTGCCACCTCGACTAGCGGGCGTGTCGGGGAGCTGTTTTTT
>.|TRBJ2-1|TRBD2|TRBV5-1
CASSLVAGGRYNEQFF
TGCGCCAGCAGCTTGGTAGCGGGAGGACGGTACAATGAGCAGTTCTTC
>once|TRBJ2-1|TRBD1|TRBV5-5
CASRGGWTGVRNEQFF
TGTGCCAGCAGGGGTGGATGGACAGGGGTTCGGAATGAGCAGTTCTTC
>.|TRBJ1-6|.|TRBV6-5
CASSYGPLAPLHF
TGTGCCAGCAGTTACGGTCCACTTGCACCCCTCCACTTT
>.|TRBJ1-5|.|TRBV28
CASIMGGGGQPQHF
TGTGCCAGCATCATGGGAGGGGGGGGGCAGCCCCAGCATTTT
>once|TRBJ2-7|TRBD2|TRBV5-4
CASSLAPSGSLSYEQYF
TGTGCCAGCAGCTTGGCCCCGAGCGGGAGTCTCTCCTACGAGCAGTACTTC
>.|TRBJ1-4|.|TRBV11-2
CASSFRARPSEKLFF
TGTGCCAGCAGCTTCAGGGCCCGGCCGTCCGAAAAACTGTTTTTT
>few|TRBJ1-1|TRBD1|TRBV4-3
CASSLSSGGNGMNTEAFF
TGCGCCAGCAGCCTTTCCTCAGGGGGGAACGGGATGAACACTGAAGCTTTCTTT
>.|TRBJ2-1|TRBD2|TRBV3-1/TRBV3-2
CASTQTSGSFGEQFF
TGTGCCAGCACCCAGACTAGCGGGAGTTTTGGGGAGCAGTTCTTC
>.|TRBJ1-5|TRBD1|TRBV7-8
CASSPLTGVSNQPQHF
TGTGCCAGCAGCCCACTGACAGGGGTTAGCAATCAGCCCCAGCATTTT
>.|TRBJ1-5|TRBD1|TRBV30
CAWQDRVFAQPQHF
TGTGCCTGGCAAGACAGGGTATTTGCTCAGCCCCAGCATTTT
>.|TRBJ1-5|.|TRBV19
CASREDISNQPQHF
TGTGCCAGCCGGGAGGATATTAGCAATCAGCCCCAGCATTTT